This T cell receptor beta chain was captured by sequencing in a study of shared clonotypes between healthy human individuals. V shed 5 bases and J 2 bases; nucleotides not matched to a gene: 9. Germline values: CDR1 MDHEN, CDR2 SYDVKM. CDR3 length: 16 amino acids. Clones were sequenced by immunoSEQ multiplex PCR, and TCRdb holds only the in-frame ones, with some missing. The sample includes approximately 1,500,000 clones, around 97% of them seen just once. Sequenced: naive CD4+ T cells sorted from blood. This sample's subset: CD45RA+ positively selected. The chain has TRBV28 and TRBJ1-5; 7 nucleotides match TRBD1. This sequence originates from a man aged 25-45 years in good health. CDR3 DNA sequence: TGTGCCAGCAGTAGATCCTCCGGGACAGGCAATCAGCCCCAGCATTTT. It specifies CASSRSSGTGNQPQHF.